Below, 10 T cell receptor beta chains from the same sample are listed, as sequenced in a study of CD8 T cells in ankylosing spondylitis. TCRdb re-derived calls from the 5' RACE reads in MiXCR, one entry per CDR3 protein. The table has some 30,000 distinct CDR3 sequences, around 6.7% seen once. The sequencing sample was made of blood, either unsorted or a sorted T cell fraction (not recorded which). The origin of the receptors is a male donor with ankylosing spondylitis or in good health (not recorded which).

The chain is built from TRBV7-2 and TRBJ2-7, with 7 bases identical to TRBD1. The CDR3 consists of 14 residues. Looked up from germline, CDR1 is SGHTA and CDR2 is FQGNSA. Germline trimming cut 6 bases from V and 5 bases from J; bases unmatched to any gene: 10. CDR3 nucleotides: TGTGCCAGCAGTCCAGACAGGGTTACCCACGAGCAGTACTTC. Translation: CASSPDRVTHEQYF.

Many counts were recorded for this clonotype. This sequence may be a read error, since a much larger clone differs from it by one base. The V and J genes are TRBV7-4 and TRBJ2-3; 12 nucleotides match TRBD2. V dropped 6 bases and J dropped 2; count of bases not matched to a gene: 9. The CDR3 runs to 17 residues. Germline V gene lookup returns CDR1 SGHVT and CDR2 SQSDAQ. CDR3 sequence reads: CASRGRTSGDFTDTQYF. For the CDR3, the DNA is TGTGCCAGCAGGGGACGGACTAGCGGGGACTTCACAGATACGCAGTATTTT.

This clonotype was observed many times. V usage is TRBV12-3 or TRBV12-4 and J usage is TRBJ1-5; the D is unclear. V was shortened by 7 bases and J by 0 bases, with 10 bases between the two germline ends. This CDR3 region has 14 residues. CDR3 region: CASTPGYSNQPQHF. DNA for the CDR3: TGTGCCAGCACTCCTGGTTATAGCAATCAGCCCCAGCATTTT.

This clonotype is medium-sized in the sample. This chain uses TRBV20-1 with TRBJ2-7, with 7 bases matching TRBD2. The CDR3 is 13 amino acids. The V and J ends lost 8 bases and 4 bases, in that order; junction bases with no gene match: 11. Germline V CDR1 and CDR2: DFQATT, SNEGSKA (reference sequence). Here the CDR3 DNA reads TGCAGTCCCAGGGAGCGGGGACTTTACGAGCAGTACTTC. Translated, it gives CSPRERGLYEQYF.

The table lists this clonotype with many counts. The V call is TRBV15, the J call TRBJ1-6; 7 bases align to TRBD1. CDR3 size: 17 residues. CDR1 and CDR2 (germline): LNHNV, YYDKDF (reference sequence). V was clipped by 3 bases and J by 0 bases; unmatched bases: 5. CDR3 bases: TGTGCCACCAGCAGCGGACAGGAGAGCTCCTATAATTCACCCCTCCACTTT. Translation: CATSSGQESSYNSPLHF.

This clonotype has only a few counts. This chain connects TRBV5-5 to TRBJ2-5, with D tentatively TRBD2 (6 bases). V was clipped by 5 bases and J by 2 bases, with 16 bases between them. Germline CDR1 and CDR2: SGHKS and YYEKEE (reference sequence). This CDR3 is 15 amino acids long. CDR3 sequence reads: CASSAAGRDQETQYF. The DNA for the CDR3 is TGTGCCAGCAGTGCAGCGGGCAGGGATCAAGAGACCCAGTACTTC.

This clonotype was seen at least ten times. The CDR3 DNA reads as TGTGCCAGCAGCCAAGATTTGCCCGGCCTAGCCAAAAACATTCAGTACTTC. This gives the protein CASSQDLPGLAKNIQYF. The chain is built from TRBV3-1 and TRBJ2-4, with D uncertain. Trimming took off 0 bases at V and 0 bases at J, with 12 bases between the two ends. Germline CDR1 reads LGHDT; CDR2 reads YNNKEL (reference sequence). The CDR3 loop spans 17 amino acids.

This clonotype was recorded many times. The CDR3 DNA follows: TGCAGTGCTAGGGGTGGGCTCACAGATACGCAGTATTTT. Its translation: CSARGGLTDTQYF. V is TRBV20-1 and J is TRBJ2-3, with D uncertain. The CDR3 covers 13 residues. From germline, CDR1 is DFQATT and CDR2 SNEGSKA (reference sequence). V lost 3 bases, J lost 2 bases, and 9 bases lay in between.

This clonotype was counted only a few times. The gene calls are TRBV15 and TRBJ2-3, with D possibly being TRBD2 (5 bases). The CDR3 sequence is 12 residues long. V lost 8 bases and J 10 bases, leaving 16 bases between the germline ends. CDR1 is LNHNV and CDR2 is YYDKDF in the germline V gene (reference sequence). The CDR3 sequence is CATAGLARAQYF. In DNA form, the CDR3 reads TGTGCCACCGCTGGGCTAGCCCGGGCGCAGTATTTT.

This clonotype was picked up many times. The chain couples TRBV18 to TRBJ2-3; D not resolved. V dropped 3 bases and J dropped 2 bases, with 12 bases sitting between them. The germline CDR1 and CDR2 sequences are KGHSH and LQKENI. The CDR3 extends over 15 amino acids. The CDR3 DNA follows: TGTGCCAGCTCACCCACCGGATTACCCACAGATACGCAGTATTTT. Its translation: CASSPTGLPTDTQYF.